This TCR beta chain was sequenced during a study of cytomegalovirus exposure and HLA in healthy donors. Overall study results and limits: The study recorded 164 TCR beta chains that were cytomegalovirus-associated. Association of a missense DCLRE1C variant with TCR beta V- and J-gene trimming was reported in a later analysis.

60 Vbeta and 13 Jbeta primers were used in PCR. Sequencing was performed with immunoSEQ multiplex PCR; in TCRdb, only in-frame clones are kept and a portion is missing. The table lists 100,000 to 150,000 clones, 84% of them singletons. The length of the CDR3 is 13 residues. Germline V gene lookup returns CDR1 SEHNR and CDR2 FQNEAQ (reference sequence). On this clone itself: The target antigen is unknown. At one end the junction does not follow the germline gene, possibly because of a read error.

The sequence was obtained from a woman aged 18-30 years in good health and CMV-seropositive. Sample: PBMCs. The genes are TRBV7-9 and TRBJ2-7; D ambiguous. The CDR3 spells CSSSLPRSYEQYF. The CDR3 DNA reads TGTTCCAGCAGCTTACCGCGGTCCTACGAGCAGTACTTC.